These 24 T cell receptor beta chains originate from one sample sequenced in a study of human T cells and chemical hapten exposure. Time point indicated: patch test 1, 2 weeks after DPC sensitization. Stated treatment: therapeutic diphenylcyclopropenone sensitization with weekly scalp DPC. One entry per CDR3 protein results from TCRdb running MiXCR on the RACE reads. The sample records roughly 160,000 distinct CDR3 sequences, roughly 14% being singletons. The sequencing used whole blood, collected in connection with sensitization to the hapten diphenylcyclopropenone (DPC). The origin of the receptors is a woman aged 25-40 years with alopecia areata. Some clones in this sample may be carry-over from other donors' samples.

The genes are TRBV7-9 and TRBJ2-1; TRBD2 agrees at 7 bases. J lost 7 bases, V lost 5 bases, and 11 bases had no gene match. CDR1 is SEHNR and CDR2 is FQNEAQ in the germline V gene (reference sequence). The CDR3 spans 15 residues. The CDR3 DNA reads as TGTGCCAGCAGCCGGGCCGGGACTACGAGGAATGAGCAGTTCTTC. Translating gives CASSRAGTTRNEQFF.

Only a few counts were recorded for this clonotype. The rearrangement joins TRBV7-6 to TRBJ2-5, with 8 bases that match TRBD1. V shed 5 bases, J shed 1 base, and the junction held 3 bases outside the gene matches. This CDR3 contains 14 residues. Germline lookup yields CDR1 SGHVS and CDR2 FNYEAQ. The CDR3 region is CASSETGVQETQYF. The CDR3 region has the DNA TGTGCCAGCAGCGAGACAGGGGTCCAAGAGACCCAGTACTTC.

This clonotype was found a few times. V and J are TRBV9 and TRBJ2-1; D is undetermined. Germline CDR1 and CDR2: SGDLS and YYNGEE. The CDR3 has 15 amino acids. The germline V and J ends were trimmed by 0 bases and 7 bases, with 14 bases remaining between them. The CDR3 sequence is CASSVAPVTPNEQFF. The CDR3 DNA sequence: TGTGCCAGCAGCGTAGCGCCTGTCACCCCGAATGAGCAGTTCTTC.

The chain recombines TRBV6-2 or TRBV6-3 with TRBJ2-7; possibly TRBD2 for D (6 bases). Germline CDR1 and CDR2: MNHEY and SVGEGT. The CDR3 runs 16 residues. Trimming pared 2 bases from V and 3 bases from J, leaving 17 bases between. CDR3 residues: CASSYRPGGTHYEQYF. The CDR3 DNA reads as TGTGCCAGCAGTTACCGGCCCGGCGGGACCCACTACGAGCAGTACTTC.

This rearrangement joins TRBV7-2 to TRBJ1-1, with D unclear. The V end was cut by 5 bases, the J end by 1 base, with 11 bases between. The CDR3 is made up of 14 amino acids. Per germline, CDR1 SGHTA and CDR2 FQGNSA. The CDR3 DNA follows: TGTGCCAGCAGCCCCCATCAGGAGAACACTGAAGCTTTCTTT. The encoded protein is CASSPHQENTEAFF.

With regard to this clonotype: The junction departs from the called germline gene at one end, perhaps through a read error. The rearrangement links TRBV12-3 or TRBV12-4 to TRBJ2-7; TRBD1 matches 8 bases. The CDR3 contains 12 residues. DNA for the CDR3: TGTGCCAGCAGTCGAGGCCGGGACAGGAGATTCTTC. Its translation: CASSRGRDRRFF.

This clonotype was counted between two and nine times. The genes are TRBV6-5 and TRBJ1-1; 7 bases are a match to TRBD1. After removal of 6 bases from V and 0 bases from J, the junction contained 7 bases not matched to a gene. The CDR3 length is 15 residues. CDR1 is MNHEY, CDR2 SVGAGI, per germline. Written as DNA, the CDR3 is TGTGCCAGCAGGATGACAGGGTTCATGAACACTGAAGCTTTCTTT. Translated: CASRMTGFMNTEAFF.

V is TRBV3-1 and J is TRBJ2-7; tentatively, D is TRBD1 (5 bases). The CDR3 length is 13 residues. With 1 base removed from V and 7 bases from J, the gap between germline ends came to 11 bases. CDR1 LGHDT and CDR2 YNNKEL come from the germline V gene (reference sequence). The CDR3 region has the DNA TGTGCCAGCAGCCAAGGCAGGGCTAGGGAGCAGTACTTC. This translates into CASSQGRAREQYF.

This clonotype was picked up many times. The rearrangement links TRBV27 to TRBJ1-6; 8 bases are a match to TRBD1. The CDR3 has 15 amino acids. CDR1 and CDR2 from the germline V gene are MNHEY and SMNVEV (reference sequence). V gave up 4 bases and J gave up 10 bases; unmatched junction bases: 9. CDR3 bases: TGTGCCAGCAGTTCATACACAGGGGGGCTGTCACCCCTCCACTTT. It specifies CASSSYTGGLSPLHF.

This clonotype was observed many times. CDR3 protein: CASSLAGNYGYTF. The CDR3 DNA sequence: TGTGCCAGCAGTTTAGCAGGGAACTATGGCTACACCTTC. The chain links TRBV28 to TRBJ1-2, with D possibly being TRBD1 (5 bases). V was shortened by 2 bases and J by 2 bases, with 6 bases between the two germline ends. The germline V gene encodes CDR1 MDHEN and CDR2 SYDVKM. The CDR3 is 13 amino acids.

This clonotype was found many times. The chain combines TRBV20-1 with TRBJ2-7, with 7 bases matching TRBD2. The CDR3 has 13 residues. The V and J ends lost 7 bases and 2 bases, in that order; junction bases with no gene match: 8. Per germline, CDR1 DFQATT and CDR2 SNEGSKA (reference sequence). The CDR3 region is CSVPSGRTYEQYF. The CDR3 nucleotides are TGCAGTGTCCCCTCCGGGAGGACCTACGAGCAGTACTTC.

This clonotype has more than one count but fewer than ten. The CDR3: CASSPVGGRNSPLHF. The CDR3 coding sequence is TGTGCCAGCAGCCCTGTAGGGGGGCGTAATTCACCCCTCCACTTT. The chain joins TRBV7-8 to TRBJ1-6; D is perhaps TRBD1 (6 bases). CDR3 length: 15 residues. Deletions cut 5 bases from V and 6 bases from J, with 14 bases between. Looked up from germline, CDR1 is SGHVS and CDR2 is FQNEAQ.

The chain employs TRBV29-1 and TRBJ2-3; D uncertain. V was clipped by 8 bases and J by 5 bases, with 17 bases between them. Germline loops: CDR1 SQVTM, CDR2 ANQGSEA. This CDR3 is built from 13 residues. CDR3 loop: CSPPGQVGDTQYF. CDR3 sequence (DNA): TGCAGCCCACCGGGCCAGGTGGGAGATACGCAGTATTTT.

This clonotype was seen at least ten times. The chain uses TRBV10-3 and TRBJ2-7, with D possibly TRBD1 on 5 matching bases. Germline lookup yields CDR1 ENHRY and CDR2 SYGVKD. CDR3 length: 13 residues. The V end lost 8 bases, the J end lost 0 bases, and 11 bases lay between the germline ends. The CDR3 DNA follows: TGTGCCATCGCCAGGGCACCCTCCTACGAGCAGTACTTC. Translating gives CAIARAPSYEQYF.

The sample holds a few counts of this clonotype. V is TRBV2 and J is TRBJ2-2; TRBD1 aligns across 8 bases. Germline V gene data show CDR1 as SNHLY and CDR2 as FYNNEI. J gave up 3 bases and V 3 bases, and 3 bases lay outside the gene matches. This CDR3 has 15 residues. The CDR3 DNA reads as TGTGCCAGCAGTGAGACAGGGGCGGACACCGGGGAGCTGTTTTTT. Its translation is CASSETGADTGELFF.

The chain links TRBV2 to TRBJ2-3; D is ambiguous. Trimming took off 7 bases at V and 6 bases at J, with 11 bases between the two ends. Germline V gives CDR1 SNHLY, CDR2 FYNNEI. The CDR3 is 12 amino acids. This CDR3 reads CASTLITDTQYF. The CDR3 bases are TGTGCCAGCACACTAATCACGGATACGCAGTATTTT. Supplemented by reference TRBV2 and TRBJ2-3, the full variable domain reads EPEVTQTPSHQVTQMGQEVILRCVPISNHLYFYWYRQILGQKVEFLVSFYNNEISEKSEIFDDQFSVERPDGSNFTLKIRSTKLEDSAMYFCASTLITDTQYFGPGTRLTVL.

The V gene is TRBV18, the J gene TRBJ2-3; TRBD2 agrees at 8 bases. CDR1 and CDR2 (germline): KGHSH, LQKENI. V shed 3 bases, J shed 5 bases, and the junction held 1 base outside the gene matches. This CDR3 region has 13 residues. CDR3 bases: TGTGCCAGCTCACCCGGGAGGGGAGATACGCAGTATTTT. It codes for CASSPGRGDTQYF.

The V gene is TRBV7-9, the J gene TRBJ2-1; 9 bases match TRBD2. Germline V gene sequence: CDR1 SEHNR, CDR2 FQNEAQ (reference sequence). The CDR3 extends over 13 amino acids. V gave up 5 bases and J gave up 10 bases; unmatched junction bases: 6. CDR3 nucleotides: TGTGCCAGCAGCCCTAGCGGGATAGGGGAGCAGTTCTTC. It yields the protein CASSPSGIGEQFF.

This clonotype appeared many times. This chain joins TRBV18 and TRBJ1-1, with 8 positions matching TRBD1. Germline V gene sequence: CDR1 KGHSH, CDR2 LQKENI. J lost 6 bases, V lost 3 bases, and 6 bases had no gene match. The CDR3 loop spans 14 amino acids. The CDR3, as DNA: TGTGCCAGCTCACCCGGGGACAGGAGCCCTGAAGCTTTCTTT. Translated: CASSPGDRSPEAFF. The full variable domain, with the rest looked up from reference TRBV18 and TRBJ1-1, is NAGVMQNPRHLVRRRGQEARLRCSPMKGHSHVYWYRQLPEEGLKFMVYLQKENIIDESGMPKERFSAEFPKEGPSILRIQQVVRGDSAAYFCASSPGDRSPEAFFGQGTRLTVV.

This clonotype turned up a few times. The rearrangement links TRBV12-3 or TRBV12-4 to TRBJ1-5; 9 bases are shared with TRBD1. The J segment lost 3 bases and the V segment lost 4 bases, leaving 7 bases of the junction unmatched. The CDR3 runs to 16 residues. CDR3 in amino acids: CASSYFTGGHNQPQHF. The CDR3 DNA reads as TGTGCCAGCAGTTATTTCACAGGGGGCCACAATCAGCCCCAGCATTTT.

This clonotype came up a few times. Here the CDR3 reads CATSSTTGVTYEQYF. The CDR3 nucleotides are TGTGCCACCAGTTCGACGACAGGGGTAACCTACGAGCAGTACTTC. The chain employs TRBV24-1 and TRBJ2-7; 8 nucleotides agree with TRBD1. CDR1 and CDR2 from the germline V gene are KGHDR and SFDVKD. The CDR3 loop spans 15 amino acids. V lost 6 bases, J lost 2 bases, and 8 bases stayed unmatched.

This clonotype was seen more than once but under ten times. V and J are TRBV27 and TRBJ2-5, with TRBD2 identical over 8 bases. V gave up 6 bases and J gave up 5 bases; unmatched junction bases: 11. The V gene's germline CDR1 is MNHEY and CDR2 SMNVEV (reference sequence). The length of the CDR3 is 15 residues. The CDR3 sequence is CASRSGGAGEETQYF. CDR3 bases: TGTGCCAGCAGATCCGGGGGGGCAGGAGAGGAGACCCAGTACTTC.

The genes are TRBV6-1 and TRBJ1-5; 8 bases align to TRBD1. After removal of 8 bases from V and 4 bases from J, the junction contained 10 bases not matched to a gene. In germline, CDR1 is MNHNS, CDR2 SASEGT. The CDR3 runs 15 residues. The CDR3 sequence: CASHRTGTGNQPQHF. The CDR3 DNA reads as TGTGCCAGCCACCGGACAGGGACGGGAAATCAGCCCCAGCATTTT.

The chain is built from TRBV20-1 and TRBJ2-7; TRBD1 aligns across 8 bases. Germline values: CDR1 DFQATT, CDR2 SNEGSKA (reference sequence). The CDR3 is 15 amino acids. The V gene end was trimmed by 0 bases and the J gene end by 2 bases; junction bases not matched to a gene: 6. The CDR3 reads CSARDSRGPTYEQYF. The CDR3 nucleotides read TGCAGTGCTAGAGATAGCAGGGGGCCTACCTACGAGCAGTACTTC.